This TCR beta chain was retrieved from a study of blood T cell repertoires in COVID-19. Assay: immunoSEQ multiplex PCR; the TCRdb copy retains only in-frame clones and omits some. The sample lists about 350,000 clones, roughly 89% occurring once. Unmatched junction bases numbered 10, after V lost 4 bases and J lost 5 bases. Germline V CDR1 and CDR2: MNHEY, SVGAGI. The CDR3 has 15 residues. The sequence came from a man aged 25 to 45 with COVID-19, enrolled during active disease. The sequenced sample consisted of peripheral blood. V usage is TRBV6-5 and J usage is TRBJ1-2; 7 bases match TRBD1. The CDR3 loop is CASSSRTDRHYGYTF. Here the CDR3 DNA reads TGTGCCAGCAGTTCGAGGACGGACAGGCATTATGGCTACACCTTC.